This TCR beta chain comes out of a study of PD-1 blockade in classical Hodgkin lymphoma. Notes on the study in general: Unlike CD8+ TCR diversity, which did not rise significantly by C4D1, CD4+ TCR diversity did.

Trimming at V came to 4 bases and at J to 3 bases, leaving 23 bases not matched to a gene. Per the germline V gene, CDR1 is SGDLS and CDR2 is YYNGEE. This CDR3 has 21 amino acids. The protocol was immunoSEQ multiplex PCR, while the TCRdb copy is restricted to in-frame clones and leaves out a portion. The profile shows almost 100,000 clones, roughly 92% of them singletons. Exposure to brentuximab vedotin varied, and each patient had relapsed following autologous stem cell transplantation. Comment on this clone: What it recognizes is unknown.

The chain has TRBV9 and TRBJ2-5, with 11 bases fitting TRBD2. The sequence came from a human donor with classical Hodgkin lymphoma. The source was peripheral blood mononuclear cells (PBMCs), collected at baseline. The DNA of the CDR3 is TGTGCCAGCAGCCCCCGCCCCGCGGGGGTTAGCGGGAGGGCCTTAGAAGAGACCCAGTACTTC. Its protein is CASSPRPAGVSGRALEETQYF.